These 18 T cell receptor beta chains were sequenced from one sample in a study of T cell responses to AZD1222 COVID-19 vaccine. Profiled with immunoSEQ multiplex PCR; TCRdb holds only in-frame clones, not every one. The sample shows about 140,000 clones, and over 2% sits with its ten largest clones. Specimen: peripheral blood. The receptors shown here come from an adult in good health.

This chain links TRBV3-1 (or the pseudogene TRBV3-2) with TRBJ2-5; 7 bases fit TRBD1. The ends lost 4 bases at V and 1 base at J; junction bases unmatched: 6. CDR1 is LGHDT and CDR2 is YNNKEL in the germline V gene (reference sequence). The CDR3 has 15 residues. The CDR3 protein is CASSRRDSLQETQYF. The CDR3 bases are TGTGCCAGCAGCCGCCGGGACAGCCTCCAAGAGACCCAGTACTTC.

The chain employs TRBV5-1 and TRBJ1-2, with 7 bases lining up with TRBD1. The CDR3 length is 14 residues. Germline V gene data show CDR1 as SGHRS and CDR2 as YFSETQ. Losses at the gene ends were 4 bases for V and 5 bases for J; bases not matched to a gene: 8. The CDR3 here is CASSPGQRNYGYTF. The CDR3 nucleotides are TGCGCCAGCAGCCCGGGACAGCGAAATTATGGCTACACCTTC.

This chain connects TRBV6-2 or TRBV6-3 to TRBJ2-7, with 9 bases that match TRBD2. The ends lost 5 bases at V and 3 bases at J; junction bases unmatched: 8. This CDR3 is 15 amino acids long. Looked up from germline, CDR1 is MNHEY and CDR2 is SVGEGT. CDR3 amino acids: CASSTQRGDHYEQYF. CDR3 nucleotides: TGTGCCAGCAGTACACAGCGGGGGGATCACTACGAGCAGTACTTC.

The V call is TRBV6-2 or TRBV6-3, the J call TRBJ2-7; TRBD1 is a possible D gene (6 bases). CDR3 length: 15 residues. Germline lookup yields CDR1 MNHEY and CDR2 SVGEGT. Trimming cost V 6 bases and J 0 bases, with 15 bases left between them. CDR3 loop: CASSSPGAGSYEQYF. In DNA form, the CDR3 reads TGTGCCAGCAGCTCCCCAGGGGCAGGCTCCTACGAGCAGTACTTC.

CDR3 nucleotide sequence: TGTGCCAGCAGCCAAGATCGAGGGGACGGTGAGCAGTTCTTC. It is translated as CASSQDRGDGEQFF. The rearrangement uses TRBV3-1 (or the pseudogene TRBV3-2) and TRBJ2-1; D is perhaps TRBD1 or TRBD2 (5 bases each). CDR1 and CDR2 from the germline V gene are LGHDT and YNNKEL (reference sequence). The germline V and J ends were trimmed by 0 bases and 9 bases, with 12 bases remaining between them. The CDR3 length is 14 residues.

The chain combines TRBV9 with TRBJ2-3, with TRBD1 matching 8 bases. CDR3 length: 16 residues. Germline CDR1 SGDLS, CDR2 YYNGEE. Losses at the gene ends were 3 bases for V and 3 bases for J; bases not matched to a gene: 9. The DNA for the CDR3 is TGTGCCAGCAGCGCCCGGACAGGGCCGGATACAGATACGCAGTATTTT. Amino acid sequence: CASSARTGPDTDTQYF. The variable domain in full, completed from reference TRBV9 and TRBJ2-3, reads DSGVTQTPKHLITATGQRVTLRCSPRSGDLSVYWYQQSLDQGLQFLIQYYNGEERAKGNILERFSAQQFPDLHSELNLSSLELGDSALYFCASSARTGPDTDTQYFGPGTRLTVL.

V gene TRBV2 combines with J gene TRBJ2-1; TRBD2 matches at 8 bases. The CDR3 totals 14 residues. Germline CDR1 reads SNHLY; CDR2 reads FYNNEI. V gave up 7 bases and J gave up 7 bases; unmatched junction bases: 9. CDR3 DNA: TGTGCCAGCACCCCGGGGGGGGCTAAAAATGAGCAGTTCTTC. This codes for CASTPGGAKNEQFF. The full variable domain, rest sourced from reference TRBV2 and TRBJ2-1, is EPEVTQTPSHQVTQMGQEVILRCVPISNHLYFYWYRQILGQKVEFLVSFYNNEISEKSEIFDDQFSVERPDGSNFTLKIRSTKLEDSAMYFCASTPGGAKNEQFFGPGTRLTVL.

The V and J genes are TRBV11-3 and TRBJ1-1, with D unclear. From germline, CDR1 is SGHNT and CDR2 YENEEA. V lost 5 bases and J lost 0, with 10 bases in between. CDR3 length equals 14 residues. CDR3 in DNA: TGTGCCAGCAGCGCGGGGAGTATGAACACTGAAGCTTTCTTT. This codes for CASSAGSMNTEAFF.

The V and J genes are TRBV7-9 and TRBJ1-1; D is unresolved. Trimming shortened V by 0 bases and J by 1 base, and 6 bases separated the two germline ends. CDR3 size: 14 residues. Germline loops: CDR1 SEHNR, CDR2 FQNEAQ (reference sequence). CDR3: CASSLANRNTEAFF. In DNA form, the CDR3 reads TGTGCCAGCAGCTTAGCTAACCGGAACACTGAAGCTTTCTTT.

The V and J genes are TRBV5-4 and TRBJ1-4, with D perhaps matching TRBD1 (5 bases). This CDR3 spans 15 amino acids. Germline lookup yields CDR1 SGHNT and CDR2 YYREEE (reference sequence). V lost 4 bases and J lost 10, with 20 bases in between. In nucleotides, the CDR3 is TGTGCCAGCAGCGGAAGCGGGACCCATGGAAGAAAACTGTTTTTT. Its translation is CASSGSGTHGRKLFF.

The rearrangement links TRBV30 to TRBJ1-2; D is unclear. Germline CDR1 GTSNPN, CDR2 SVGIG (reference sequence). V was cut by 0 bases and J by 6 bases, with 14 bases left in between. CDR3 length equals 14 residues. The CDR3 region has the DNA TGTGCCTGGAGTGTACATCGGGGAATCGATGGCTACACCTTC. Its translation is CAWSVHRGIDGYTF.

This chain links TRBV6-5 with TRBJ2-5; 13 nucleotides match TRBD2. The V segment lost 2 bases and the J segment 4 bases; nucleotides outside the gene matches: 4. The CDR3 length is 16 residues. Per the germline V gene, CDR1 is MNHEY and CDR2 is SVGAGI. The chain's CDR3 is CASSYLLAGGRETQYF. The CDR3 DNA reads TGTGCCAGCAGTTACCTACTAGCGGGGGGGCGAGAGACCCAGTACTTC.

In DNA form, the CDR3 reads TGTGCCAGCAGTTACTCGGGGGCACAAATCGGCCAGCCCCAGCATTTT. Amino acids: CASSYSGAQIGQPQHF. The chain recombines TRBV6-6 with TRBJ1-5, with a possible D match to TRBD1 (6 bases). The V end was cut by 0 bases, the J end by 7 bases, with 16 bases between. In germline, CDR1 is MNHNY, CDR2 SVGAGI (reference sequence). CDR3 length: 16 residues.

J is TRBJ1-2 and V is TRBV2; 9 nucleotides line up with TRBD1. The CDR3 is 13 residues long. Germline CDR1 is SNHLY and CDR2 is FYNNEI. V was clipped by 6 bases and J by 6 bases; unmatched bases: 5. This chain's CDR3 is CASRGQGGDGYTF. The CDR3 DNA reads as TGTGCCAGCAGGGGACAGGGTGGTGATGGCTACACCTTC.

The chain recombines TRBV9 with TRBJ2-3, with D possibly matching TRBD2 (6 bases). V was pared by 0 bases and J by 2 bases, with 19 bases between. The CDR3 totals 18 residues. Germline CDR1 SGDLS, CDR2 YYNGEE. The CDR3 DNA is TGTGCCAGCAGCGTAGCTCGTGGGGGGATCGTCAACACAGATACGCAGTATTTT. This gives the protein CASSVARGGIVNTDTQYF. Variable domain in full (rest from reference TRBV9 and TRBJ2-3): DSGVTQTPKHLITATGQRVTLRCSPRSGDLSVYWYQQSLDQGLQFLIQYYNGEERAKGNILERFSAQQFPDLHSELNLSSLELGDSALYFCASSVARGGIVNTDTQYFGPGTRLTVL.

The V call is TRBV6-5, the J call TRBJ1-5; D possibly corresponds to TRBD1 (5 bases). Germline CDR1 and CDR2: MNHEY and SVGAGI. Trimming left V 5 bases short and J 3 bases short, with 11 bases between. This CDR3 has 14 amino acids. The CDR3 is CASSNRGLNQPQHF. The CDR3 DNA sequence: TGTGCCAGCAGTAACCGGGGCCTCAATCAGCCCCAGCATTTT.

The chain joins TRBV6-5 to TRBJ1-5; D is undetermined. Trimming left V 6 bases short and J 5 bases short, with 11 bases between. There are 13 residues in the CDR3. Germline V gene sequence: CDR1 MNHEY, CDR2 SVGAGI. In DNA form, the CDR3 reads TGTGCCAGCAGGAGTTCCGGGGATCAGCCCCAGCATTTT. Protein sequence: CASRSSGDQPQHF.

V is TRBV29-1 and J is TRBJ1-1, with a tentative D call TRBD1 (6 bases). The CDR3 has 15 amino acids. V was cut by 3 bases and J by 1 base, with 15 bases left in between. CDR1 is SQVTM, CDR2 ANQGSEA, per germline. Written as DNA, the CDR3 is TGCAGCGTTGAGGGAGGGGGGGCAAGGAACACTGAAGCTTTCTTT. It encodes CSVEGGGARNTEAFF. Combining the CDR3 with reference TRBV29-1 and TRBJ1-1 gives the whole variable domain SAVISQKPSRDICQRGTSLTIQCQVDSQVTMMFWYRQQPGQSLTLIATANQGSEATYESGFVIDKFPISRPNLTFSTLTVSNMSPEDSSIYLCSVEGGGARNTEAFFGQGTRLTVV.